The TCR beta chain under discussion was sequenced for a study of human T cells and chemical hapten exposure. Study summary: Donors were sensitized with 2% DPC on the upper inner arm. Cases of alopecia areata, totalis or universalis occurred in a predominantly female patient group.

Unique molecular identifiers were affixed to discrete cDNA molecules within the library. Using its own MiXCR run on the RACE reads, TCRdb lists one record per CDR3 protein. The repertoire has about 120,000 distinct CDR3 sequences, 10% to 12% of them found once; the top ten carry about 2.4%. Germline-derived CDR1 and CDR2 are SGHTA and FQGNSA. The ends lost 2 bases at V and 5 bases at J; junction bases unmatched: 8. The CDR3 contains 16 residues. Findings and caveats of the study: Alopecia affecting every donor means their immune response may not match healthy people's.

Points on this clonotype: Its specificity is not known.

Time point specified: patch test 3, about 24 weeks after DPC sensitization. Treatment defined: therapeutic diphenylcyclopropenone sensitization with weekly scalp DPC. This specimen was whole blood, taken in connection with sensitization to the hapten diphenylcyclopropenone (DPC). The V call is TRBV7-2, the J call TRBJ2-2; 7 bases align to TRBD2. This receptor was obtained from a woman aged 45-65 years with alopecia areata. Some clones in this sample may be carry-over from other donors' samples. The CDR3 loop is CASSLHPPGGTGELFF. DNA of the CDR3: TGTGCCAGCAGCTTACATCCCCCGGGAGGTACCGGGGAGCTGTTTTTT.